This TCR beta chain was obtained from a study of patients and donors after allogeneic stem cell transplantation. TCRdb re-called the RT-PCR reads through MiXCR, storing one row per CDR3 protein. The sample includes 920,000 or so distinct CDR3 sequences, about a sixth of them seen just once. In its sample, this clonotype was seen a few times. The CDR3 is 11 amino acids. CDR1 is LGHDT and CDR2 is YNNKEL in the germline V gene (reference sequence). V lost 6 bases and J lost 6, with 8 bases in between. This receptor was taken from a human donor who was either an allogeneic HSCT recipient or a stem cell or donor lymphocyte infusion donor (not recorded which). It is not recorded whose cells these are; they may come from a transplant donor. Source material: blood, either unsorted or a sorted T cell fraction (not recorded which). This chain joins TRBV3-1 and TRBJ1-1; D is unclear. The CDR3 DNA sequence: TGTGCCAGCAGTGATGAATCTGAAGCTTTCTTT. Residues: CASSDESEAFF. Looking up the rest from reference TRBV3-1 and TRBJ1-1 gives the full variable domain: DTAVSQTPKYLVTQMGNDKSIKCEQNLGHDTMYWYKQDSKKFLKIMFSYNNKELIINETVPNRFSPKSPDKAHLNLHINSLELGDSAVYFCASSDESEAFFGQGTRLTVV.